These 9 T cell receptor beta chains were sequenced from one sample in a study of post-analysis software for immune sequencing data (dated by TCRdb to between 2014 and 2017). This specimen's time point label, interpreted: second blood draw from one MS patient after hematopoietic stem cell transplantation. Libraries were made using PCR. For sequencing, an Illumina HiSeq 2500 was employed. To reduce PCR and sequencing biases, unique molecular identifiers were incorporated into the TCR beta cDNA libraries. TCRdb redid the processing of the public reads, applying fastp at Q25 and MiXCR, and retained in-frame beta chains. Rows are unified per CDR3 protein, each entry keeping the most common DNA and genes. The sample yields over 150,000 distinct CDR3 sequences; roughly 34% were counted once. 28% of the sample belongs to the ten largest clones. The source material was blood, sampled after autologous hematopoietic stem cell transplantation. The receptors shown here come from a girl aged 10-17 years with multiple sclerosis. Donor details come from another sample of the same person, matched by shared clones.

The rearrangement joins TRBV6-5 to TRBJ2-7, with 9 nucleotides matching TRBD1. The last part of the DNA fits TRBJ2-5 better; the J call may be wrong. The CDR3 is made up of 15 amino acids. Looked up from germline, CDR1 is MNHEY and CDR2 is SVGAGI. The CDR3 sequence is CASSYAGQGRETQYF. The DNA of the CDR3 is TGTGCCAGCAGTTACGCGGGACAGGGTAGGGAGACCCAGTACTTC.

The V gene is TRBV6-2 or TRBV6-3, the J gene TRBJ2-1, with D possibly matching TRBD1 (5 bases). V lost 5 bases and J lost 2, with 7 bases in between. The CDR3 is made up of 13 amino acids. Germline values: CDR1 MNHEY, CDR2 SVGEGT. The CDR3 loop reads CASSPDTYNEQFF. DNA of the CDR3: TGTGCCAGCAGTCCGGACACCTACAATGAGCAGTTCTTC.

The V gene is TRBV5-1, the J gene TRBJ1-1; 8 bases are shared with TRBD1. V gave up 2 bases and J gave up 4 bases; unmatched junction bases: 4. The length of the CDR3 is 14 residues. In germline, CDR1 is SGHRS, CDR2 YFSETQ. The CDR3 loop is CASSFGQGGTEAFF. CDR3 nucleotide sequence: TGCGCCAGCAGCTTCGGACAGGGAGGCACTGAAGCTTTCTTT.

In its sample, this clonotype was seen a few times. The chain is built from TRBV20-1 and TRBJ2-1; 11 positions agree with TRBD2. V lost 2 bases to trimming and J lost 9 bases; unmatched junction nucleotides: 18. Germline lookup yields CDR1 DFQATT and CDR2 SNEGSKA (reference sequence). The CDR3 extends over 18 amino acids. CDR3 nucleotide sequence: TGCAGTGCTAGAAGGCTGTCTAGCGGGAGGTATTCGGGCGGTGAGCAGTTCTTC. Its translation: CSARRLSSGRYSGGEQFF.

This clonotype was observed a few times. The chain links TRBV7-2 to TRBJ1-2; a possible D gene is TRBD1 (5 bases). CDR1 is SGHTA and CDR2 is FQGNSA in the germline V gene. Trimming left V 0 bases short and J 4 bases short, with 15 bases between. CDR3 length: 16 residues. CDR3 coding DNA: TGTGCCAGCAGCTTAGCGAGAGGGGCCGCGGGCTATGGCTACACCTTC. This codes for CASSLARGAAGYGYTF.

This clonotype was counted a few times. The chain joins TRBV6-5 to TRBJ1-2; the D is unclear. Per germline, CDR1 MNHEY and CDR2 SVGAGI. Trimming stripped 0 bases from V and 5 bases from J, with 7 bases between. The CDR3 has 13 amino acids. CDR3 nucleotides: TGTGCCAGCAGTTACTCGCCTAGTTATGGCTACACCTTC. Amino acid sequence: CASSYSPSYGYTF.

The chain recombines TRBV7-9 with TRBJ2-1; 14 positions agree with TRBD2. This CDR3 has 17 amino acids. The V gene's germline CDR1 is SEHNR and CDR2 FQNEAQ (reference sequence). V shed 4 bases and J 3 bases; nucleotides not matched to a gene: 5. The chain's CDR3 is CASSSGLAGVNYNEQFF. As DNA, the CDR3 is TGTGCCAGCAGCTCGGGACTAGCGGGAGTGAACTACAATGAGCAGTTCTTC.

This clonotype was observed at least ten times. The chain recombines TRBV20-1 with TRBJ2-1, with 12 nucleotides matching TRBD1. J was trimmed by 5 bases and V by 0 bases; bases with no gene match: 2. CDR3 length: 15 amino acids. Germline CDR1 DFQATT, CDR2 SNEGSKA (reference sequence). The CDR3 DNA reads TGCAGTGCTAGAGATGGGACAGGGGGCAACAATGAGCAGTTCTTC. Amino acids: CSARDGTGGNNEQFF.

This clonotype has only a few counts. The chain has TRBV29-1 and TRBJ1-1; tentative D call: TRBD1 (6 bases). Germline loops: CDR1 SQVTM, CDR2 ANQGSEA. The V end was cut by 4 bases, the J end by 3 bases, with 15 bases between. The CDR3 spans 14 residues. CDR3 region: CSVGSGAQDTEAFF. The CDR3 nucleotides read TGCAGCGTTGGCTCGGGGGCGCAGGACACTGAAGCTTTCTTT.